One sample yielded the 4 T cell receptor beta chains listed below, sequenced in a study of T cell changes during pregnancy in multiple sclerosis (dated by TCRdb to about 2019). The library was obtained by the immunoSEQ multiplex PCR assay. As stored in TCRdb, this immuneACCESS dataset retains in-frame rearrangements with V and J assigned. A fraction of the clones does not appear; measured against another copy, unresolved V genes explain less than half of the discrepancy, and the remainder lacks a known reason. The sample includes 70,000 or so clones, with 90% to 95% observed a single time. Of the sample, around 0.64% is held by the ten largest clones. This specimen consisted of peripheral blood, obtained in the third trimester of pregnancy. These receptors originate from a female donor in good health, enrolled as a control in a pregnancy study.

The chain combines TRBV6-1 with TRBJ1-1; TRBD1 aligns across 8 bases. This CDR3 contains 14 residues. CDR1 and CDR2 from the germline V gene are MNHNS and SASEGT. Trimming at V came to 5 bases and at J to 5 bases, leaving 7 bases not matched to a gene. The CDR3 loop is CASSRQGPGTEAFF. CDR3 coding DNA: TGTGCCAGCAGTCGACAGGGGCCGGGGACTGAAGCTTTCTTT.

The gene calls are TRBV7-2 and TRBJ2-2; 8 nucleotides agree with TRBD1. The CDR3 consists of 16 residues. Per the germline V gene, CDR1 is SGHTA and CDR2 is FQGNSA. V was pared by 5 bases and J by 0 bases, with 5 bases of the junction left unmatched. In DNA, the CDR3 is TGTGCCAGCAGCCCAAGACAGGGGCCGAACACCGGGGAGCTGTTTTTT. Translated: CASSPRQGPNTGELFF.

The genes are TRBV28 and TRBJ2-3; D may be TRBD2 (5 bases). The CDR3 sequence is 13 residues long. The germline V gene has CDR1 MDHEN and CDR2 SYDVKM. Trimming took 8 bases from V and 3 from J, leaving 12 bases between them. CDR3 sequence reads: CASWGAGTDTQYF. For the CDR3, the DNA is TGTGCCAGCTGGGGAGCTGGTACAGATACGCAGTATTTT. The entire variable domain, with the rest obtained from reference TRBV28 and TRBJ2-3, is as follows: DVKVTQSSRYLVKRTGEKVFLECVQDMDHENMFWYRQDPGLGLRLIYFSYDVKMKEKGDIPEGYSVSREKKERFSLILESASTNQTSMYLCASWGAGTDTQYFGPGTRLTVL.

The rearrangement uses TRBV4-3 and TRBJ2-1, with 7 bases identical to TRBD2. This CDR3 has 16 amino acids. CDR1 and CDR2 (germline): LGHNA, YSLEER. The V and J ends lost 2 bases and 5 bases, in that order; junction bases with no gene match: 9. This chain's CDR3 is CASSQLTSSRNNEQFF. The CDR3 DNA reads as TGCGCCAGCAGCCAATTGACTAGCTCTCGAAACAATGAGCAGTTCTTC.